In its sample, the clone carrying this T cell receptor beta chain was seen many times. Its target is unknown. The entry originates in a study of response to subunit inactivated influenza vaccine. From germline, CDR1 is LGHNA and CDR2 YSLEER. Trimming pared 2 bases from V and 10 bases from J, leaving 15 bases between. CDR3 size: 15 residues. Overall study findings and caveats: Authors suggested seasonal influenza vaccinations each recruit few new T cells.

TCRdb itself ran the RT-PCR reads through MiXCR, one entry per CDR3 protein. The sample holds under 800,000 distinct CDR3 sequences, approximately 13% seen once. Here the sequenced sample was PBMCs from blood, taken approximately 15 days before vaccination. The chain employs TRBV4-3 and TRBJ1-6; tentatively, D is TRBD1 (5 bases). The TCR originated in a man in his fifties who received an inactivated influenza vaccine. DNA for the CDR3: TGCGCCAGCAGCCAATTCGGGCAGGGAGCATCACCCCTCCACTTT. Translating gives CASSQFGQGASPLHF.